Following are 15 T cell receptor beta chains from one sample sequenced in a study of T cells in Graves' hyperthyroidism and ophthalmopathy. Template material for amplifying TCR beta CDR3 regions consisted of RNA transcripts. Researchers ran a first-round RT-PCR on the TCR CDR3 using the HTBI primer set. TCRdb reprocessed the multiplex PCR reads with MiXCR, giving one entry per CDR3 protein. The table has under 750,000 distinct CDR3 sequences, under 20% seen once. Sequenced: blood. These receptor sequences come from a woman in her forties or fifties with Graves' hyperthyroidism that later progressed to Graves' ophthalmopathy.

This clonotype came up a few times. The J gene is TRBJ1-2, the V gene TRBV6-1, with TRBD1 matching 7 bases. The trim removed 5 bases at V and 4 bases at J, leaving 7 bases unmatched. This CDR3 contains 14 residues. The V gene's germline CDR1 is MNHNS and CDR2 SASEGT. Here the CDR3 DNA reads TGTGCCAGCAGTACGAGGGGGCAAATCTATGGCTACACCTTC. As protein: CASSTRGQIYGYTF.

This clonotype was recorded at least ten times. The chain uses TRBV27 and TRBJ2-2, with TRBD2 matching over 11 bases. CDR3 length equals 18 residues. Germline CDR1 is MNHEY and CDR2 is SMNVEV (reference sequence). Trimming at V came to 6 bases and at J to 5 bases, leaving 14 bases not matched to a gene. The CDR3 reads CASSSMIAGGAITGELFF. The DNA of the CDR3 is TGTGCCAGCAGCTCAATGATAGCGGGGGGGGCAATAACCGGGGAGCTGTTTTTT.

This clonotype appeared many times. This sequence joins TRBV3-1 and TRBJ1-6; D is uncertain. V was cut by 0 bases and J by 1 base, with 4 bases left in between. CDR1 is LGHDT, CDR2 YNNKEL, per germline (reference sequence). CDR3 length: 15 residues. The CDR3, as DNA: TGTGCCAGCAGCCAAGAGGGTTCCTATAATTCACCCCTCCACTTT. It encodes CASSQEGSYNSPLHF.

This chain connects TRBV29-1 to TRBJ1-2; 10 bases align to TRBD1. The CDR3 extends over 15 amino acids. The germline CDR1 and CDR2 sequences are SQVTM and ANQGSEA. The J segment lost 4 bases and the V segment lost 3 bases, leaving 8 bases of the junction unmatched. CDR3 nucleotide sequence: TGCAGCGTTGACGCCGACCGGGACAGGGGCTATGGCTACACCTTC. The encoded protein is CSVDADRDRGYGYTF.

This chain connects TRBV5-5 to TRBJ1-5; TRBD1 agrees at 8 bases. The CDR3 has 18 amino acids. Unmatched junction bases numbered 9, after V lost 1 base and J lost 0 bases. In germline, CDR1 is SGHKS, CDR2 YYEKEE (reference sequence). This CDR3 reads CASSLPLGTGDSNQPQHF. CDR3 DNA sequence: TGTGCCAGCAGCTTGCCTTTAGGGACAGGTGATAGCAATCAGCCCCAGCATTTT.

This clonotype was seen repeatedly, ten times or more. The chain combines TRBV3-1 with TRBJ2-5, with 11 bases lining up with TRBD1. The V and J ends lost 1 base and 5 bases, in that order; junction bases with no gene match: 6. The germline V gene encodes CDR1 LGHDT and CDR2 YNNKEL (reference sequence). This CDR3 spans 16 amino acids. The CDR3 sequence is CASSQVKGTGGETQYF. DNA for the CDR3: TGTGCCAGCAGCCAAGTGAAGGGGACAGGGGGGGAGACCCAGTACTTC.

This clonotype appeared many times. The V call is TRBV7-6, the J call TRBJ2-1; TRBD2 is a possible D gene (7 bases). The CDR3 covers 17 residues. V lost 2 bases, J lost 10 bases, and 24 bases lay in between. Germline values: CDR1 SGHVS, CDR2 FNYEAQ. This CDR3 is CASSLLGGGGAGNEQFF. The CDR3 DNA reads TGTGCCAGCAGCTTATTGGGAGGTGGGGGGGCGGGCAACGAGCAGTTCTTC.

There are a few counts of this clonotype. The V call is TRBV10-1, the J call TRBJ2-1; TRBD1 matches at 8 bases. CDR1 and CDR2 from the germline V gene are WNHNN and SYGVQD (reference sequence). The junction had 4 bases not matched to a gene; V was cut back by 8 bases and J by 4 bases. The CDR3 totals 13 residues. The CDR3 nucleotides are TGCGCCAGCCCCGGACAGGGATACAATGAGCAGTTCTTC. It encodes CASPGQGYNEQFF.

V usage is TRBV20-1 and J usage is TRBJ2-3; D tentatively fits TRBD1 or TRBD2 (6 bases each). The CDR3 is 16 residues long. Trimming took 1 base from V and 1 from J, leaving 15 bases between them. Germline CDR1 is DFQATT and CDR2 is SNEGSKA (reference sequence). The CDR3: CSARVFGGWGTDTQYF. The CDR3, as DNA: TGCAGTGCTAGAGTATTCGGGGGCTGGGGCACAGATACGCAGTATTTT.

The chain combines TRBV6-1 with TRBJ2-3; no firm D call. There are 13 residues in the CDR3. CDR1 and CDR2 from the germline V gene are MNHNS and SASEGT. V shed 8 bases and J shed 1 base, with 10 bases lying between them. The CDR3 nucleotides are TGTGCCAGCTTCCGACTTGGCACAGATACGCAGTATTTT. Amino acid sequence: CASFRLGTDTQYF.

The chain joins TRBV12-5 to TRBJ1-2; D is unresolved. V shed 1 base and J shed 3 bases, with 9 bases lying between them. The germline CDR1 and CDR2 sequences are LGHNT and FRNRAP. The CDR3 is 14 amino acids. The CDR3 region is CASGLGSSYYGYTF. CDR3 bases: TGTGCTAGTGGTTTGGGATCTTCCTACTATGGCTACACCTTC.

This sequence joins TRBV28 and TRBJ2-5; D perhaps matches TRBD1 (6 bases). Germline CDR1 MDHEN, CDR2 SYDVKM. This CDR3 spans 17 amino acids. The V end was cut by 1 base, the J end by 3 bases, with 18 bases between. CDR3 sequence (DNA): TGTGCCAGCAGTTTATCCCCCGGCAACTACAGGGAAGAGACCCAGTACTTC. Amino acids: CASSLSPGNYREETQYF. The full variable domain, its missing parts supplied by reference TRBV28 and TRBJ2-5, is DVKVTQSSRYLVKRTGEKVFLECVQDMDHENMFWYRQDPGLGLRLIYFSYDVKMKEKGDIPEGYSVSREKKERFSLILESASTNQTSMYLCASSLSPGNYREETQYFGPGTRLLVL.

V is TRBV6-2 or TRBV6-3 and J is TRBJ1-5; D is unclear. The CDR3 is 14 residues long. The germline V and J ends were trimmed by 2 bases and 5 bases, with 10 bases remaining between them. CDR1 is MNHEY, CDR2 SVGEGT, per germline. The CDR3 loop reads CASSYEGPYQPQHF. The CDR3 DNA follows: TGTGCCAGCAGTTACGAAGGGCCGTATCAGCCCCAGCATTTT.

The sample holds a few counts of this clonotype. This chain connects TRBV10-3 to TRBJ2-3; the match to TRBD2 covers 12 bases. V shed 6 bases, J shed 8 bases, and the junction held 9 bases outside the gene matches. CDR1 and CDR2 (germline): ENHRY, SYGVKD. The CDR3 runs 15 residues. The CDR3 nucleotides are TGTGCCATCAGCGATACTAGCGGGGGGTCCGGTACGCAGTATTTT. This codes for CAISDTSGGSGTQYF.

There are a few counts of this clonotype. This chain joins TRBV20-1 and TRBJ1-1; perhaps TRBD1 as D (6 bases). V was cut by 2 bases and J by 3 bases, with 10 bases left in between. In germline, CDR1 is DFQATT, CDR2 SNEGSKA (reference sequence). The length of the CDR3 is 13 residues. CDR3 residues: CSARPDRYTEAFF. In nucleotides, the CDR3 is TGCAGTGCTAGACCGGACAGATACACTGAAGCTTTCTTT.